The rows below give T cell receptor beta chains drawn from one sample of a study of control samples from healthy donors and cancer patients. Using immunoSEQ multiplex PCR, the repertoire was profiled, and TCRdb retains in-frame clones only, with some absent. The table lists about 89,000 clones, more than 70% of them singletons. Sequencing input: blood. The receptors were gathered from a middle-aged woman in good health. Both conserved end residues are part of each CDR3. A D gene is named only where the DNA matches it firmly. Size tells how often a clone was seen (once, few, many) or the class of an expanded clone, and some rows leave it out.

size: .
length: 14
D: .
V: TRBV5-1
J: TRBJ2-7
CDR3: CASSLAGPYTEQYF
DNA: TGCGCCAGCAGCTTGGCGGGGCCATATACGGAGCAGTACTTC

size: .
length: 15
D: .
V: TRBV27
J: TRBJ1-1
CDR3: CASSLSNGGGTEAFF
DNA: TGTGCCAGCAGTTTATCGAATGGGGGGGGGACTGAAGCTTTCTTT

size: .
length: 17
D: TRBD2
V: TRBV5-6
J: TRBJ2-3
CDR3: CASSLGGRGGYTDTQYF
DNA: TGTGCCAGCAGCTTGGGGGGCCGGGGGGGATACACAGATACGCAGTATTTT

size: .
length: 13
D: .
V: TRBV27
J: TRBJ2-1
CDR3: CASSTDSHNEQFF
DNA: TGTGCCAGCAGCACCGACAGTCACAATGAGCAGTTCTTC

size: .
length: 12
D: .
V: TRBV19
J: TRBJ2-3
CDR3: CASSIAGAVQYF
DNA: TGTGCCAGTAGTATAGCCGGGGCAGTGCAGTATTTT

size: .
length: 18
D: .
V: TRBV3-1/TRBV3-2
J: TRBJ2-3
CDR3: CASSQGETGIPRTDTQYF
DNA: TGTGCCAGCAGCCAAGGGGAGACAGGAATCCCCCGGACAGATACGCAGTATTTT

size: once
length: 14
D: TRBD1
V: TRBV5-1
J: TRBJ2-7
CDR3: CASSQDRGLYEQYF
DNA: TGCGCCAGCAGCCAAGACAGGGGGCTATACGAGCAGTACTTC

size: once
length: 14
D: .
V: TRBV5-6
J: TRBJ2-3
CDR3: CASSLRGGRDTQYF
DNA: TGTGCCAGCAGCTTGAGGGGGGGCCGGGATACGCAGTATTTT

size: .
length: 15
D: .
V: TRBV19
J: TRBJ2-5
CDR3: CASSILLGRAETQYF
DNA: TGTGCCAGTAGTATCCTACTAGGAAGGGCAGAGACCCAGTACTTC

size: .
length: 14
D: TRBD1
V: TRBV6-6
J: TRBJ1-2
CDR3: CASRGGGTGRGYTF
DNA: TGTGCCAGCAGGGGGGGTGGGACAGGGAGAGGCTACACCTTC

size: .
length: 14
D: TRBD1
V: TRBV5-4
J: TRBJ1-2
CDR3: CASSSIDRAGGYTF
DNA: TGTGCCAGCAGCTCGATCGACAGGGCTGGGGGCTACACCTTC